These 23 T cell receptor beta chains were all obtained from the same sample, sequenced in a study of T cells in Graves' hyperthyroidism and ophthalmopathy. From RNA transcripts, TCR beta CDR3 regions were amplified. HTBI primers were used for first-round RT-PCR of the TCR CDR3. Via MiXCR, TCRdb re-called the multiplex PCR reads, giving one row per CDR3 protein. The sample lists 200,000 to 300,000 distinct CDR3 sequences; roughly 22% were seen once. The sequenced sample consisted of blood. Receptors were obtained from a woman aged 40 to 50 with Graves' ophthalmopathy.

This clonotype has at least ten counts. The chain joins TRBV5-5 to TRBJ1-6; the D gene is possibly TRBD1 (5 bases). This CDR3 is built from 15 residues. Germline assignment: CDR1 SGHKS and CDR2 YYEKEE (reference sequence). V was pared by 0 bases and J by 7 bases, with 11 bases between. CDR3 nucleotide sequence: TGTGCCAGCAGCTTGGCCGGGACGGAAAATTCACCCCTCCACTTT. This encodes CASSLAGTENSPLHF. Looking up the rest from reference TRBV5-5 and TRBJ1-6 gives the full variable domain: DAGVTQSPTHLIKTRGQQVTLRCSPISGHKSVSWYQQVLGQGPQFIFQYYEKEERGRGNFPDRFSARQFPNYSSELNVNALLLGDSALYLCASSLAGTENSPLHFGNGTRLTVT.

This clonotype was observed at least ten times. The genes are TRBV29-1 and TRBJ1-1; D is possibly TRBD1 (6 bases). The CDR3 covers 14 residues. Trimming stripped 7 bases from V and 1 base from J, with 16 bases between. Germline CDR1 is SQVTM and CDR2 is ANQGSEA. CDR3 protein: CSAAGGATNTEAFF. In DNA form, the CDR3 reads TGCAGCGCCGCCGGGGGGGCGACGAACACTGAAGCTTTCTTT.

V and J are TRBV7-2 and TRBJ2-4; 7 positions match TRBD1. CDR1 is SGHTA and CDR2 is FQGNSA in the germline V gene. The V segment lost 5 bases and the J segment 0 bases; nucleotides outside the gene matches: 10. The CDR3 contains 17 residues. This chain's CDR3 is CASSPSTGILAKNIQYF. The CDR3 DNA follows: TGTGCCAGCAGCCCCTCGACAGGGATTCTAGCCAAAAACATTCAGTACTTC.

The sample holds many counts of this clonotype. This sequence joins TRBV30 and TRBJ1-5, with D possibly being TRBD1 (5 bases). Trimming left V 2 bases short and J 7 bases short, with 18 bases between. The germline CDR1 and CDR2 sequences are GTSNPN and SVGIG (reference sequence). This CDR3 spans 15 amino acids. CDR3 sequence reads: CAWSWGLRGRQPQHF. In DNA, the CDR3 is TGTGCCTGGAGTTGGGGGTTAAGGGGTCGGCAGCCCCAGCATTTT.

V usage is TRBV5-1 and J usage is TRBJ2-2, with D unclear. The CDR3 contains 15 residues. The germline V gene has CDR1 SGHRS and CDR2 YFSETQ. V was cut by 0 bases and J by 1 base, with 7 bases left in between. The CDR3 loop reads CASSLESWNTGELFF. The CDR3 nucleotides are TGCGCCAGCAGCTTGGAATCTTGGAACACCGGGGAGCTGTTTTTT.

This clonotype came up many times. V usage is TRBV6-5 and J usage is TRBJ2-7, with TRBD1 identical over 10 bases. Germline V gene data show CDR1 as MNHEY and CDR2 as SVGAGI. The CDR3 is 17 residues long. V was pared by 0 bases and J by 7 bases, with 12 bases of the junction left unmatched. The CDR3 loop reads CASSYSVGTGAKGEQYF. The CDR3 bases are TGTGCCAGCAGTTACTCGGTTGGGACAGGGGCCAAGGGGGAGCAGTACTTC.

The chain combines TRBV6-5 with TRBJ2-4; D uncertain. V was shortened by 0 bases and J by 0 bases, with 6 bases between the two germline ends. The CDR3 contains 15 residues. Germline V gene data show CDR1 as MNHEY and CDR2 as SVGAGI. The CDR3, as DNA: TGTGCCAGCAGTTACTCAACGGGAGCCAAAAACATTCAGTACTTC. Translated, it gives CASSYSTGAKNIQYF.

In its sample, this clonotype was seen many times. The chain couples TRBV20-1 to TRBJ2-7; TRBD2 matches 15 bases. This CDR3 has 17 amino acids. Germline trimming cut 0 bases from V and 2 bases from J; bases unmatched to any gene: 5. Germline V gene data show CDR1 as DFQATT and CDR2 as SNEGSKA (reference sequence). CDR3 DNA: TGCAGTGCTAGAGATAGGACTAGCGGGAGGGGAACCTACGAGCAGTACTTC. Translating gives CSARDRTSGRGTYEQYF.

This clonotype has at least ten counts. The chain joins TRBV19 to TRBJ2-2; D possibly matches TRBD1 or TRBD2 (5 bases each). Trimming stripped 7 bases from V and 0 bases from J, with 15 bases between. In germline, CDR1 is LNHDA, CDR2 SQIVND (reference sequence). This CDR3 comprises 16 residues. The CDR3 DNA sequence: TGTGCCAGTACCCCACGGGGCGTCGCGAACACCGGGGAGCTGTTTTTT. Residues: CASTPRGVANTGELFF.

Ten or more counts support this clonotype. In DNA form, the CDR3 reads TGTGCCAGCAGCGAGGGACAAGGTACCTACGAGCAGTACTTC. Amino acid sequence: CASSEGQGTYEQYF. The rearrangement joins TRBV11-2 to TRBJ2-7; a possible D gene is TRBD1 (6 bases). CDR3 length: 14 residues. V was shortened by 5 bases and J by 2 bases, with 13 bases between the two germline ends. Germline CDR1 is SGHAT and CDR2 is FQNNGV.

This clonotype was recorded at least ten times. V and J are TRBV6-2 or TRBV6-3 and TRBJ1-2; D not certain. There are 15 residues in the CDR3. Between the trimmed V and J ends, which lost 7 bases and 4 bases, there was a span of 19 bases. CDR1 and CDR2 from the germline V gene are MNHEY and SVGEGT. Here the CDR3 reads CASTLRAFTLYGYTF. The CDR3 nucleotides are TGTGCCAGCACCTTGAGGGCCTTCACCCTCTATGGCTACACCTTC.

This clonotype came up many times. This sequence joins TRBV19 and TRBJ1-2, with D hard to call. The CDR3 consists of 13 residues. Between the trimmed V and J ends, which lost 3 bases and 2 bases, there was a span of 7 bases. The germline CDR1 and CDR2 sequences are LNHDA and SQIVND (reference sequence). CDR3 sequence (DNA): TGTGCCAGTAGTATCGAGGGAAACTATGGCTACACCTTC. Protein product: CASSIEGNYGYTF.

There are many counts of this clonotype. V gene TRBV27 combines with J gene TRBJ1-1, with 7 bases identical to TRBD1. The CDR3 has 13 amino acids. Germline V gives CDR1 MNHEY, CDR2 SMNVEV (reference sequence). The V gene end was trimmed by 11 bases and the J gene end by 1 base; junction bases not matched to a gene: 7. DNA of the CDR3: TGTGCCTGTAAGGGGGCTTCGAACACTGAAGCTTTCTTT. Translated, it gives CACKGASNTEAFF.

The chain recombines TRBV6-5 with TRBJ1-6; 9 bases match TRBD1. This CDR3 contains 15 residues. With 2 bases clipped from V and 10 bases from J, the junction kept 6 bases outside the gene matches. The germline V gene encodes CDR1 MNHEY and CDR2 SVGAGI. The chain's CDR3 is CASSYRQGVLSPLHF. CDR3 nucleotide sequence: TGTGCCAGCAGTTACCGACAGGGGGTCTTGTCACCCCTCCACTTT.

J is TRBJ1-1 and V is TRBV24-1; unclear D gene. Germline V gene lookup returns CDR1 KGHDR and CDR2 SFDVKD. The CDR3 spans 14 residues. V was clipped by 4 bases and J by 2 bases, with 10 bases between them. In DNA, the CDR3 is TGTGCCACCAGTGAAGGACGGTACAACACTGAAGCTTTCTTT. It encodes CATSEGRYNTEAFF.

The chain couples TRBV5-1 to TRBJ1-1; no reliable D call. The CDR3 has 15 residues. Trimming took off 0 bases at V and 0 bases at J, with 9 bases between the two ends. The germline V gene has CDR1 SGHRS and CDR2 YFSETQ. CDR3 in amino acids: CASSLGGRMNTEAFF. CDR3 nucleotide sequence: TGCGCCAGCAGCTTGGGTGGCAGGATGAACACTGAAGCTTTCTTT.

The chain is built from TRBV6-2 or TRBV6-3 and TRBJ1-5; no definite D call. The CDR3 spans 12 residues. Germline V CDR1 and CDR2: MNHEY, SVGEGT. Trimming took 8 bases from V and 4 from J, leaving 9 bases between them. DNA of the CDR3: TGTGCCAGCCAGAACCCTAATCAGCCCCAGCATTTT. Amino acids: CASQNPNQPQHF.

The gene calls are TRBV7-7 and TRBJ2-7, with D unclear. CDR3 length equals 14 residues. Germline V CDR1 and CDR2: SSHAT, FNYEAQ (reference sequence). V dropped 1 base and J dropped 2 bases, with 9 bases sitting between them. The CDR3 nucleotides are TGTGCCAGCAGCTTAGAACCGTCGGCCTACGAGCAGTACTTC. Protein product: CASSLEPSAYEQYF.

The table lists this clonotype with many counts. J is TRBJ1-5 and V is TRBV12-3 or TRBV12-4; 7 bases are a match to TRBD1. With 5 bases clipped from V and 8 bases from J, the junction kept 12 bases outside the gene matches. This CDR3 contains 15 residues. The CDR3 coding sequence is TGTGCCAGCAGTCCAAAGACAGGGCCCGTAGAGCCCCAGCATTTT. Amino acids: CASSPKTGPVEPQHF.

Ten or more counts support this clonotype. The chain joins TRBV5-1 to TRBJ1-6; 7 nucleotides match TRBD1. This CDR3 region has 14 residues. With 4 bases clipped from V and 7 bases from J, the junction kept 5 bases outside the gene matches. Germline CDR1 reads SGHRS; CDR2 reads YFSETQ. The DNA of the CDR3 is TGCGCCAGCAGCCCGGGACAGCCAAATTCACCCCTCCACTTT. This sequence encodes CASSPGQPNSPLHF.

The V gene is TRBV18, the J gene TRBJ1-3; the D is unclear. CDR1 and CDR2 (germline): KGHSH, LQKENI. The germline V and J ends were trimmed by 0 bases and 1 base, with 10 bases remaining between them. The CDR3 covers 16 residues. As DNA, the CDR3 is TGTGCCAGCTCACCACCGAATGGAATATCTGGAAACACCATATATTTT. This translates into CASSPPNGISGNTIYF.

This clonotype was seen at least ten times. The chain recombines TRBV6-5 with TRBJ2-7; 7 bases map to TRBD2. The length of the CDR3 is 16 residues. Germline V gene sequence: CDR1 MNHEY, CDR2 SVGAGI. The trim removed 5 bases at V and 2 bases at J, leaving 12 bases unmatched. The CDR3 bases are TGTGCCAGCAGTACCCGAGGGAGCGGGACCCCCTACGAGCAGTACTTC. Protein sequence: CASSTRGSGTPYEQYF.

The table lists this clonotype with many counts. The junction differs from germline at one of its ends, possibly a read error. J is TRBJ2-7 and V is TRBV7-7; 8 bases are shared with TRBD2. This CDR3 comprises 14 residues. Germline V CDR1 and CDR2: SSHAT, FNYEAQ (reference sequence). The CDR3 nucleotides read TGTGCTAGCAGCTTACAGCGGGAGTCCCACGAGCAGTACTTC. Translation gives CASSLQRESHEQYF.